This is a list of T cell receptor beta chains from one sample in a study of blood T cells in healthy people across ages. TCRdb re-called the 5' RACE reads through MiXCR, storing one row per CDR3 protein. The data show about 290,000 distinct CDR3 sequences, roughly a quarter seen once. Sequenced: blood. These receptors originate from a woman in her 70s in good health. The CDR3 runs from the conserved cysteine through the conserved F or W. Fields, in order: V gene, J gene, D gene, clone size, CDR3 length, CDR3 protein, CDR3 DNA. The D gene is left open where the match is weak. Clone size is not always given. Where it is, it says once, few, many or a class for expanded clones.

TRBV20-1	TRBJ1-5	.	.	14	CSARVGGPNQPQHF	TGCAGTGCTAGGGTCGGAGGGCCCAATCAGCCCCAGCATTTT
TRBV4-1	TRBJ2-5	.	many	17	CASSQDQGGGIGETQYF	TGCGCCAGCAGCCAAGATCAAGGAGGCGGGATCGGAGAGACCCAGTACTTC
TRBV28	TRBJ1-2	.	.	15	CASSPGGREDYGYTF	TGTGCCAGCAGTCCCGGGGGGCGAGAGGACTATGGCTACACCTTC
TRBV7-9	TRBJ2-7	.	.	18	CASSADWGRDGVRYEQYF	TGTGCCAGCAGCGCCGACTGGGGGCGGGATGGCGTACGGTACGAGCAGTACTTC
TRBV11-3	TRBJ2-5	.	.	15	CASSSLAGAQETQYF	TGTGCCAGCAGCTCGTTGGCGGGGGCCCAAGAGACCCAGTACTTC
TRBV10-3	TRBJ1-3	.	.	13	CAISGGTGNTIYF	TGTGCCATCAGTGGAGGGACCGGAAACACCATATATTTT
TRBV10-1	TRBJ2-5	.	.	13	CASSQGPYRTQYF	TGCGCCAGCAGCCAAGGGCCCTATCGGACCCAGTACTTC
TRBV5-1	TRBJ2-2	.	few	15	CASSWSREITGELFF	TGCGCCAGCAGCTGGAGCCGGGAAATCACCGGGGAGCTGTTTTTT
TRBV28	TRBJ2-7	.	.	16	CASTSLGVGISYEQYF	TGTGCCAGTACCTCCCTGGGGGTTGGGATCTCCTACGAGCAGTACTTC
TRBV20-1	TRBJ2-3	.	.	15	CSASGPSGFTDTQYF	TGCAGTGCTAGCGGCCCTAGTGGGTTTACAGATACGCAGTATTTT
TRBV12-3/TRBV12-4	TRBJ1-5	.	.	13	CASSPQDDQPQHF	TGTGCCAGCAGTCCGCAGGACGATCAGCCCCAGCATTTT
TRBV7-9	TRBJ2-3	.	few	15	CASSLASVRTDTQYF	TGTGCCAGCAGCTTAGCGTCGGTTCGCACAGATACGCAGTATTTT
TRBV12-3/TRBV12-4	TRBJ2-3	.	few	13	CASSLGGTDAQYF	TGTGCCAGCAGCCTAGGGGGAACAGATGCGCAGTATTTT
TRBV4-1	TRBJ2-3	.	.	14	CASSQSFRSDTQYF	TGCGCCAGCAGCCAAAGTTTCAGGAGCGATACGCAGTATTTT
TRBV6-6	TRBJ1-1	TRBD1	.	14	CASSTGAGDTEAFF	TGTGCCAGCAGTACAGGGGCGGGGGACACTGAAGCTTTCTTT
TRBV11-2	TRBJ2-1	TRBD2	.	15	CASSLGLAAINEQFF	TGTGCCAGCAGCCTGGGGCTAGCGGCTATCAATGAGCAGTTCTTC
TRBV25-1	TRBJ1-2	.	few	15	CASSDRVQGYYGYTF	TGTGCCAGCAGTGATAGGGTACAGGGATACTATGGCTACACCTTC
TRBV10-3	TRBJ2-7	TRBD1	.	13	CAISRQGNYEQYF	TGTGCCATCAGTCGACAGGGAAACTACGAGCAGTACTTC
TRBV4-1	TRBJ2-3	.	.	16	CASSQAASRNTDTQYF	TGCGCCAGCAGCCAAGCGGCTAGCAGGAACACAGATACGCAGTATTTT
TRBV12-3/TRBV12-4	TRBJ1-6	.	.	13	CASSATAQSPLHF	TGTGCCAGCAGTGCAACGGCACAATCACCCCTCCACTTT
TRBV7-6	TRBJ2-4	TRBD2	.	12	CASSGDYYIQYF	TGTGCCAGCAGTGGGGACTACTACATTCAGTACTTC
TRBV4-3	TRBJ2-3	.	few	15	CASSHDKASTDTQYF	TGCGCCAGCAGCCATGACAAGGCAAGCACAGATACGCAGTATTTT